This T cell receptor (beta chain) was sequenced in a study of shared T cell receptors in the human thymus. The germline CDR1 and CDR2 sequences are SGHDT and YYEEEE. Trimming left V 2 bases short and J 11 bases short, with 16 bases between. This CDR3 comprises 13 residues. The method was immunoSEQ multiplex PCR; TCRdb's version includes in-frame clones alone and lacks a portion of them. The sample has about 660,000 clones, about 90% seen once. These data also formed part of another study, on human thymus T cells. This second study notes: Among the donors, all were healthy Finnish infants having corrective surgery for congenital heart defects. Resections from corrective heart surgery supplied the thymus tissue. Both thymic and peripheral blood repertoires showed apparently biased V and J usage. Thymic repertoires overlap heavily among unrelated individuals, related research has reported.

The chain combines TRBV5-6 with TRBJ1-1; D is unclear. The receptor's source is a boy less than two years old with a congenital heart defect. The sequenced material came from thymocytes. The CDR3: CASSFGSPRSAFF. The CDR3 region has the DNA TGTGCCAGCAGCTTCGGCAGCCCTAGGAGTGCTTTCTTT.